This T cell receptor (beta chain) was documented in a study of blood T cells in healthy people across ages (dated by TCRdb to the mid-2010s). Study-wide context: In model experiments, template switching captured roughly one uniquely barcoded TCR beta cDNA molecule for every two T cells. Age-related changes in TCR beta repertoire diversity were measured in the study by deep sequencing normalized with unique cDNA molecular identifiers. For two donors (one aged 18 to 30 and one aged 80 or older), the study analyzed two additional independent replicas of 1 million unique cDNA reads from the same blood draw. To avoid experimental bias, donors of different ages were spread randomly across the sequencing lanes. The donors were divided into four age groups: young (average around 16 years), middle-aged (almost 40), aged (approximately 62) and long-lived (approximately 74).

The donors were 40 or so Caucasian individuals from Russia, aged roughly 6 to 100 years, who were systemically healthy. Each donor gave about 9.7 milliliters of peripheral blood, drawn into EDTA-treated Vacutainer tubes. Ficoll-Paque density-gradient centrifugation was used to isolate PBMCs, with at least 7 million obtained per sample. Trizol reagent was used to extract total RNA from PBMCs, with at least 6 micrograms per sample. Naive CD45RAhigh/CD27high T cell percentages were measured by flow cytometry on a PBMC aliquot from every donor. General findings and caveats noted by the study authors: Compared with the aged group, the long-lived group had more naive CD4+ T cells, fewer expanded clones and increased TCR diversity, suggesting age selection. Bulk unsorted PBMC profiling prevented conclusive comparison of naive and antigen-experienced compartments. As age increased, observed TCR beta diversity per million T cells dropped in a roughly linear way, and a significant reduction was already evident by age 40. Total diversity estimates from one million sequenced T cells were considered lower bounds and underestimates. The CMV infection status of donors was not known, potentially confounding age-related changes in expanded clonotypes. There was a strong correlation between observed TCR beta diversity and the percentage of naive T cells measured by flow cytometry.

The CDR3 spans 15 residues, from the cysteine through the phenylalanine. The CDR3 DNA has 45 bases and is translated from base 1. V is shortened by 0 bases, J by 6 bases, and the region joining them spans 12 bases. Looking up the germline V gene yields CDR1 SGDLS and CDR2 YYNGEE. This clonotype has ten or more counts. There is no known antigen for this receptor. The sample holds no much larger clone one base away, and base qualities are not on file. The method was 5' RACE. The sequencing machine was an Illumina HiSeq 2500. The second PCR ran for about 6 to 12 cycles and used a J-beta primer mix along with a sample-barcoded 5' primer. A unique molecular identifier was introduced onto each TCR beta cDNA molecule by a template-switch 5' adaptor carrying 12 random nucleotides. Each sample yielded at least 3 million CDR3-containing paired-end reads. The Mint cDNA synthesis kit, primed by a TRBC-specific oligonucleotide, was used to synthesize first-strand cDNA from all RNA. All cDNA was treated with uracil-DNA glycosylase and then went through a first 18-cycle PCR with the universal primers M1SS and BC2_uni_R. The paper's processing steps were these. Each sample was normalized by randomly selecting 1 million high-quality reads, each carrying a distinct molecular identifier. Instead of being binned into consensus sequences, reads that shared molecular identifiers were thrown out. MiTCR, with a Q25 quality threshold and the strictest error-elimination algorithm, was used for CDR3 identification, clonotype clustering and error correction. Lower-bound total TCR beta diversity was estimated with a nonparametric unseen species model using Euler transformation. In-frame beta chains were kept once TCRdb had trimmed the public reads at Q25 with fastp and called clones with MiXCR. Here each entry gathers all rows of one CDR3 protein and keeps the most common genes and DNA. TCRdb, not the original authors, processed these V and J calls. This sample holds a few hundred thousand distinct CDR3 sequences; 50% to 60% were observed only once. In total, the top ten clones hold about 54% of the sample.

The sample consisted of blood. The receptor was isolated from a man in his fifties or sixties in good health. The chain joins TRBV9 to TRBJ2-2; the D region possibly corresponds to TRBD1 (6 bases align). CDR3 reads: CASSVVASGAGELFF. The DNA sequence is TGTGCCAGCAGCGTAGTAGCCTCAGGGGCCGGGGAGCTGTTTTTT.